This TCR beta chain was sequenced in a study of breast tumors, draining lymph nodes, adjacent tissues. One entry per CDR3 protein results from TCRdb running MiXCR on the multiplex PCR reads. The table includes some 49,000 distinct CDR3 sequences, about 21% detected once. This clonotype is deemed medium-sized (0.01 to 0.1%). Its antigen is undetermined. Looked up from germline, CDR1 is SGHNT and CDR2 is YYREEE (reference sequence). The CDR3 contains 15 residues. Trimming stripped 5 bases from V and 0 bases from J, with 13 bases between. Study results and caveats: Compared with basal-like, luminal-like tumors shared significantly more repertoire with nontumor tissue. Tumor repertoires ranked between lymph nodes and nontumor tissue in diversity, with V and J gene preferences.

The sample was breast tumor tissue. This receptor was identified in a female donor with breast cancer. Some clones in this sample may be carry-over from other donors' samples. The chain uses TRBV5-4 and TRBJ2-3; D may correspond to TRBD1 or TRBD2 (6 bases each). The chain's CDR3 is CASSRGDLSTDTQYF. Here the CDR3 DNA reads TGTGCCAGCAGTAGGGGGGACTTAAGCACAGATACGCAGTATTTT.